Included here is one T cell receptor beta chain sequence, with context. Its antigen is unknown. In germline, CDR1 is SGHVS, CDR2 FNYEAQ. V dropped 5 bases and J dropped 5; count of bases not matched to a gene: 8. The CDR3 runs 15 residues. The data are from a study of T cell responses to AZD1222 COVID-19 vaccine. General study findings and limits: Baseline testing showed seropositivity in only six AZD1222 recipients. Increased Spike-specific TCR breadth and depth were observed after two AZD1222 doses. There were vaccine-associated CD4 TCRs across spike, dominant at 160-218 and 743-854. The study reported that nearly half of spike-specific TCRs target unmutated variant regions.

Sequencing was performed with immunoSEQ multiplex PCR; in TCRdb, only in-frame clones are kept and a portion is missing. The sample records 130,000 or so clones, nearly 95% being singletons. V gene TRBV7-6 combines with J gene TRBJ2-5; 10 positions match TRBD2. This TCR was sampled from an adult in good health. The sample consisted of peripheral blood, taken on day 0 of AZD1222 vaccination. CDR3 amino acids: CASSPLAGGWETQYF. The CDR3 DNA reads TGTGCCAGCAGCCCGTTAGCGGGAGGTTGGGAGACCCAGTACTTC.